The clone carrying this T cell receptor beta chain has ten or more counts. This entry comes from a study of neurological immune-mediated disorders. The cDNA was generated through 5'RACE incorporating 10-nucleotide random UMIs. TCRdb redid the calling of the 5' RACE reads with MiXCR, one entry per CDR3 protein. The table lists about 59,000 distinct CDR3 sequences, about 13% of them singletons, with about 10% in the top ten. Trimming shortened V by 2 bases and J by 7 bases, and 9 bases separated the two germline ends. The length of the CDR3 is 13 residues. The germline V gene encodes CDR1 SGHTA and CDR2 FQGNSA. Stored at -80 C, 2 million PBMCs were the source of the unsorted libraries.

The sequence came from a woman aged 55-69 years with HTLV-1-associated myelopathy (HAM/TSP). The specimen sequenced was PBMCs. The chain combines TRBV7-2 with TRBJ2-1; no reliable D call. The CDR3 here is CASSLSGRNEQFF. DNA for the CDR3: TGTGCCAGCAGCTTATCAGGAAGGAATGAGCAGTTCTTC.